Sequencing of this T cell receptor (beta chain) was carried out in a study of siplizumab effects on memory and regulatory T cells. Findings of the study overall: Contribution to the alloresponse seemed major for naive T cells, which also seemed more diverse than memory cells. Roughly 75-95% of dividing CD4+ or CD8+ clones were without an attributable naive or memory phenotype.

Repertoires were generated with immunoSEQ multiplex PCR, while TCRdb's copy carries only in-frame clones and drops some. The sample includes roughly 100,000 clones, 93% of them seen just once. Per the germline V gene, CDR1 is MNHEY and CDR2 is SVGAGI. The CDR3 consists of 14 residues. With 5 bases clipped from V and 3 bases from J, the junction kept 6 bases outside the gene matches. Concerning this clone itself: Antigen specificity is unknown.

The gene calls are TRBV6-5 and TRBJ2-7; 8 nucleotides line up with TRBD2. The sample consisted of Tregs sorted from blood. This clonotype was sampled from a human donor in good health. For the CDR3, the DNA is TGTGCCAGCAGTCCGAGCGGGAGTAACTACGAGCAGTACTTC. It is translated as CASSPSGSNYEQYF.